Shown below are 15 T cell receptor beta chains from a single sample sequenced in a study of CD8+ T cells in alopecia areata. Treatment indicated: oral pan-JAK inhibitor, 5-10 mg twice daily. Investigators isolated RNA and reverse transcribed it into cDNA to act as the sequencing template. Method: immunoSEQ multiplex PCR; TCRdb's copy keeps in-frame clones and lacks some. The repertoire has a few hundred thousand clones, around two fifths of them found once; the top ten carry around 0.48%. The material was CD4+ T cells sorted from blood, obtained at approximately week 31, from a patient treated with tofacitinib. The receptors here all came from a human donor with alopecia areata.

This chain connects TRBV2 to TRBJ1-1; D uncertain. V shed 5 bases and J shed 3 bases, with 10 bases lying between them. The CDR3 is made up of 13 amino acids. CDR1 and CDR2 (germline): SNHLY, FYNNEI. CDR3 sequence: CASSPTYDTEAFF. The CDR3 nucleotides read TGTGCCAGCAGTCCGACTTACGACACTGAAGCTTTCTTT. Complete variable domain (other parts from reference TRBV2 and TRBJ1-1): EPEVTQTPSHQVTQMGQEVILRCVPISNHLYFYWYRQILGQKVEFLVSFYNNEISEKSEIFDDQFSVERPDGSNFTLKIRSTKLEDSAMYFCASSPTYDTEAFFGQGTRLTVV.

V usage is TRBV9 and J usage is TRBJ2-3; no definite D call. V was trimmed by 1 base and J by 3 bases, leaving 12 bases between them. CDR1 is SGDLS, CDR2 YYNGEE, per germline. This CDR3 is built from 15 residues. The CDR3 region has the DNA TGTGCCAGCAGCGTAAAAGCATGGGTTACAGATACGCAGTATTTT. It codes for CASSVKAWVTDTQYF. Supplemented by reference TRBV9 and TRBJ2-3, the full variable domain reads DSGVTQTPKHLITATGQRVTLRCSPRSGDLSVYWYQQSLDQGLQFLIQYYNGEERAKGNILERFSAQQFPDLHSELNLSSLELGDSALYFCASSVKAWVTDTQYFGPGTRLTVL.

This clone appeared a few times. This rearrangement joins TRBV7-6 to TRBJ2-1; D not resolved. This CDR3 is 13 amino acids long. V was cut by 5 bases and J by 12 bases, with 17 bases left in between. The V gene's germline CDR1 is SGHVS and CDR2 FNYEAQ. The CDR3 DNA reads TGTGCCAGCAGCACCAATACCGTGGGCGGGCAGTTCTTC. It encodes CASSTNTVGGQFF.

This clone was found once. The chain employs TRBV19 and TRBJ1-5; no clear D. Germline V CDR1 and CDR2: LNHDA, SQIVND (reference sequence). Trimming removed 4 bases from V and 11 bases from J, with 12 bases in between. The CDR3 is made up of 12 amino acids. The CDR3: CASSRESQAQHF. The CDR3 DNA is TGTGCCAGTAGTAGGGAGTCCCAGGCCCAGCATTTT.

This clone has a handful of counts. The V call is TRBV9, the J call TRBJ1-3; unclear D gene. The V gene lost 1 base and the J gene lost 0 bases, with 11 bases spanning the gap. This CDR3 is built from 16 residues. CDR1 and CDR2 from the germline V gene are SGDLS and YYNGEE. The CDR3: CASSVSQKISGNTIYF. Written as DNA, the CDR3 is TGTGCCAGCAGCGTATCTCAGAAAATCTCTGGAAACACCATATATTTT.

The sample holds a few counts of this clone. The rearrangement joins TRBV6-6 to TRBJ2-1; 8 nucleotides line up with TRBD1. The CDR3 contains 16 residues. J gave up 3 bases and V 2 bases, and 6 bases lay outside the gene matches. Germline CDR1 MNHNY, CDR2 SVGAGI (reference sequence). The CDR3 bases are TGTGCCAGCAGTTACGGGGGACAGGACCTCTACAATGAGCAGTTCTTC. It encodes CASSYGGQDLYNEQFF.

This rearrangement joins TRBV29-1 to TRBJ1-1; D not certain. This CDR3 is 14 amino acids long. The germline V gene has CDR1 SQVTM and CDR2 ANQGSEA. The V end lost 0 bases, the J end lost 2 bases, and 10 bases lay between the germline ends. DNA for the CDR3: TGCAGCGTTGAAGATGGTGGGATAAACACTGAAGCTTTCTTT. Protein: CSVEDGGINTEAFF.

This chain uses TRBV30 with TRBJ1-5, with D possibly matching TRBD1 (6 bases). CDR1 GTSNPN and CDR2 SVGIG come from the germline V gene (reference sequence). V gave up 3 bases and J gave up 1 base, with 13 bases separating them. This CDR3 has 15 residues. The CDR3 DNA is TGTGCCTGGAGAGGTCAGGGGCTGAGCAATCAGCCCCAGCATTTT. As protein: CAWRGQGLSNQPQHF.

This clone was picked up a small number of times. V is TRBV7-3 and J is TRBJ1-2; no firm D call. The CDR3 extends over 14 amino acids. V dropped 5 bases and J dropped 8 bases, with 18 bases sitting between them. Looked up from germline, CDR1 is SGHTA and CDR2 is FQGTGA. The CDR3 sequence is CASSPQHPLWGYTF. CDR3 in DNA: TGTGCCAGCAGCCCGCAGCACCCGCTGTGGGGCTACACCTTC. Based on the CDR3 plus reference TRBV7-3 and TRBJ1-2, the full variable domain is GAGVSQTPSNKVTEKGKYVELRCDPISGHTALYWYRQSLGQGPEFLIYFQGTGAADDSGLPNDRFFAVRPEGSVSTLKIQRTERGDSAVYLCASSPQHPLWGYTFGSGTRLTVV.

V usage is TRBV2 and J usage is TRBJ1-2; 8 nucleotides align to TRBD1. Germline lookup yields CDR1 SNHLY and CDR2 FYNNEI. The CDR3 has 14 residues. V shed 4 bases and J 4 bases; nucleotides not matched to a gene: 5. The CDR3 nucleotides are TGTGCCAGCAGTGCAGGGGGCGCAGGCTATGGCTACACCTTC. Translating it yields CASSAGGAGYGYTF.

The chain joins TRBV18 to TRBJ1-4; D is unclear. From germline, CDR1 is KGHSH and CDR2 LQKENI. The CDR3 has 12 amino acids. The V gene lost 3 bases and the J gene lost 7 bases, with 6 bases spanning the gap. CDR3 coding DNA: TGTGCCAGCTCACCTGTTGGTGAAAAACTGTTTTTT. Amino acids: CASSPVGEKLFF. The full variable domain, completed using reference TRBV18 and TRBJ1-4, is NAGVMQNPRHLVRRRGQEARLRCSPMKGHSHVYWYRQLPEEGLKFMVYLQKENIIDESGMPKERFSAEFPKEGPSILRIQQVVRGDSAAYFCASSPVGEKLFFGSGTQLSVL.

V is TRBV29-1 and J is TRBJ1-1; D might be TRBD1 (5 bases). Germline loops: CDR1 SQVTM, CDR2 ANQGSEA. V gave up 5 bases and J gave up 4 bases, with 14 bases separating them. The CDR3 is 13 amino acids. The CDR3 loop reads CSVTRGTGTEAFF. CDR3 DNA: TGCAGCGTTACACGGGGGACGGGCACTGAAGCTTTCTTT. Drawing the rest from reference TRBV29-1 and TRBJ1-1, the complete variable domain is SAVISQKPSRDICQRGTSLTIQCQVDSQVTMMFWYRQQPGQSLTLIATANQGSEATYESGFVIDKFPISRPNLTFSTLTVSNMSPEDSSIYLCSVTRGTGTEAFFGQGTRLTVV.

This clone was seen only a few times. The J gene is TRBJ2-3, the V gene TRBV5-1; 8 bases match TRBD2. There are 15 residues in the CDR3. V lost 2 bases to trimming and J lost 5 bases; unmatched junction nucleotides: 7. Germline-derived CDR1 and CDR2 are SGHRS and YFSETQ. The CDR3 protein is CASSLRGGLEDTQYF. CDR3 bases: TGCGCCAGCAGCTTACGCGGGGGGTTAGAAGATACGCAGTATTTT. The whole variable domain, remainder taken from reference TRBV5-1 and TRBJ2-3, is KAGVTQTPRYLIKTRGQQVTLSCSPISGHRSVSWYQQTPGQGLQFLFEYFSETQRNKGNFPGRFSGRQFSNSRSEMNVSTLELGDSALYLCASSLRGGLEDTQYFGPGTRLTVL.

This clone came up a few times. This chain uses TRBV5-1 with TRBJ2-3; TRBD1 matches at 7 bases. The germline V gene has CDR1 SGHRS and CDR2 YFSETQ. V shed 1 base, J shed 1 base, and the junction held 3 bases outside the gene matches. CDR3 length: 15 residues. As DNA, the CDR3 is TGCGCCAGCAGCTTGCCCGGGACAGGCACAGATACGCAGTATTTT. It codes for CASSLPGTGTDTQYF.

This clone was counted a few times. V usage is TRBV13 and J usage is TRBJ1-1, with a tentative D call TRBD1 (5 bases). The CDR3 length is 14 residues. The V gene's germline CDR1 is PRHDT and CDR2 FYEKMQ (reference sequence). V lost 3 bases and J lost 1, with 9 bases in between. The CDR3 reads CASSFGTPNTEAFF. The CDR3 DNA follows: TGTGCCAGCAGCTTTGGGACTCCGAACACTGAAGCTTTCTTT.